The clone carrying this TCR beta chain was detected only a few times. The CDR3 loop spans 13 amino acids. The record originates from a study of graft-versus-host responses after intestinal transplantation. Clones were read by immunoSEQ multiplex PCR, and TCRdb kept only the in-frame ones, dropping some. The sample records tens of thousands of clones, just under 95% being singletons. The sample consisted of PBMCs, taken 16 days after intestinal transplant. This receptor was obtained from a human patient who received an intestinal transplant, so some T cells may come from the graft donor. This rearrangement joins TRBV21-1 to TRBJ2-5; the D segment call TRBD1 is taken from the table without a DNA check. TRBV21-1 represents a pseudogene. The CDR3 spells CASGDRGQETQYF. As DNA, the CDR3 is TGTGCCAGCGGGGACAGGGGTCAAGAGACCCAGTACTTC.